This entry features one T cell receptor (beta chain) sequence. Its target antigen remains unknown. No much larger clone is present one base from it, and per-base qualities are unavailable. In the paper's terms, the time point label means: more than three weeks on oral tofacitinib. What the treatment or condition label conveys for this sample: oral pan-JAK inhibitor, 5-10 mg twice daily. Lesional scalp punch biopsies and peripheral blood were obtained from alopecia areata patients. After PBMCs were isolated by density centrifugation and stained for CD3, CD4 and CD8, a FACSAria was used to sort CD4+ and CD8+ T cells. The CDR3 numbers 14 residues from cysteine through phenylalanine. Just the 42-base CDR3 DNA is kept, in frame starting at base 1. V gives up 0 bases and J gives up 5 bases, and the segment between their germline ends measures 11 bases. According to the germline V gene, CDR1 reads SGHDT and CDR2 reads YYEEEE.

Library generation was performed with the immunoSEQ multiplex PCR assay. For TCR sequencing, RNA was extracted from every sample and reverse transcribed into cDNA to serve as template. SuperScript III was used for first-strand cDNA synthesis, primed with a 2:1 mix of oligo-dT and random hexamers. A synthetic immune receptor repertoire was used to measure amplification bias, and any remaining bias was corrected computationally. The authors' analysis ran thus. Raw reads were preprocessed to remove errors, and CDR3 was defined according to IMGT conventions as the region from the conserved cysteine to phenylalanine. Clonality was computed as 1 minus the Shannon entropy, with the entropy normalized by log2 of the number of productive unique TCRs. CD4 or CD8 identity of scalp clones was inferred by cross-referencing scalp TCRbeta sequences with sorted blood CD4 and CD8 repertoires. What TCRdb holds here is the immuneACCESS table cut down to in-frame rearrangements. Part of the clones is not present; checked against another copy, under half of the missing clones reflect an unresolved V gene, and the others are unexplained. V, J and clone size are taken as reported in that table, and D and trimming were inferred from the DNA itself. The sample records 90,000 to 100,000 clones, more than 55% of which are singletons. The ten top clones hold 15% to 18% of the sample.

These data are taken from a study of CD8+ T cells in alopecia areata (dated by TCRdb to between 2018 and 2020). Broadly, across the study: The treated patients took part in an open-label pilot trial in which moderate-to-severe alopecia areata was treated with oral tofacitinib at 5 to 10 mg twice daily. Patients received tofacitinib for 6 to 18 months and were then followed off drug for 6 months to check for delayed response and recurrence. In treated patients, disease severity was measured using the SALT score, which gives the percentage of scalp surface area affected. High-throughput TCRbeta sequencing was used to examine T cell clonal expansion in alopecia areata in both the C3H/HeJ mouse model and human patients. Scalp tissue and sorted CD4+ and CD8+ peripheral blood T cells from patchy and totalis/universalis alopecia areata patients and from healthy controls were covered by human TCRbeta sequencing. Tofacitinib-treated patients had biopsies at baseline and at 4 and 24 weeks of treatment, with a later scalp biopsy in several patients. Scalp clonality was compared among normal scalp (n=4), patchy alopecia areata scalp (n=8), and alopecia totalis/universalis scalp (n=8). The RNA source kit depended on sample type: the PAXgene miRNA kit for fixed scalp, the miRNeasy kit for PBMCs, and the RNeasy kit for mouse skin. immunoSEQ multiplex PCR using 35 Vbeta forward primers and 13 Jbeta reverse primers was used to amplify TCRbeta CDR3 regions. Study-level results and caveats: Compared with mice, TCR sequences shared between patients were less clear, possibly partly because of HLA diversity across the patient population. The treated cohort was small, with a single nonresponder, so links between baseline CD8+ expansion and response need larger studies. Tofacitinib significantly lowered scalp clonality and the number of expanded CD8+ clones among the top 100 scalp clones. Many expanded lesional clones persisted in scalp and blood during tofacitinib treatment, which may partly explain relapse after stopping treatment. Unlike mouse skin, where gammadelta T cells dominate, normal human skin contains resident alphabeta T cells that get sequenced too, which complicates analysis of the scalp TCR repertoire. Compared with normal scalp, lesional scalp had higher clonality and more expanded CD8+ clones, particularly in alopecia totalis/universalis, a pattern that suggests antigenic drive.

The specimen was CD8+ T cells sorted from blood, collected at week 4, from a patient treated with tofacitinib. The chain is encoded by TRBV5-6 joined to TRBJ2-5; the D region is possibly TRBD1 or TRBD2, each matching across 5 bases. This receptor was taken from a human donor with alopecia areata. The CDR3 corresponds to CASSLVRDVETQYF. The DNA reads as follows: TGTGCCAGCAGCTTGGTTAGGGACGTGGAGACCCAGTACTTC.